This TCR beta chain was profiled in a study of T-cell memory formation after mild COVID-19 (dated by TCRdb to about 2021). With regard to the full study: TCR sequence clusters from the two donors were found to be largely donor specific. In two donors, T-cell clones that expanded and contracted after mild COVID-19 were tracked by sequencing TCRalpha and TCRbeta repertoires over time. The cohort comprised two young, previously healthy adult volunteers, one female and one male. The investigation overall reported the following: Only two mild cases were covered by the study, and larger cohorts that include severe cases with pre-infection samples were considered necessary. Some responding clones were detected in pre-infection memory, suggesting pre-existing cross-reactive memory T cells joined the SARS-CoV-2 response. SARS-CoV-2 specificity was not confirmed for the second-wave clones peaking on day 37. Contracting CD4+ clones turned up mainly in the CM and EM memory subsets, whereas EMRA was where CD8+ clones were enriched. Balanced CD4/CD8 phenotypes were observed for clones contracting from day 15 to 85, whereas a bias towards CD4+ was observed for a second wave of clones expanding from day 15 to 37.

V is shortened by 3 bases, J by 0 bases, and the region joining them spans 8 bases. CDR1 and CDR2 are drawn from the germline V gene: ENHRY, SYGVKD. From its cysteine to its phenylalanine, the CDR3 spans 14 amino acids. The entry retains the CDR3 DNA only, 42 bases that are in frame from base 1. Sequencing was carried out with an Illumina NovaSeq 6000. TCRalpha and TCRbeta cDNA libraries were built by 5'RACE with constant-segment primers, adding sample barcodes and unique molecular identifiers. RNA was extracted from every sample with Trizol reagent. Amplification of the libraries took two PCR steps, and the second step added a second sample barcode plus Illumina TruSeq adapters. Libraries were sequenced on an Illumina NovaSeq with 2 x 150 bp paired-end reads. On the study's bioinformatics: With migec v1.2.7, reads were demultiplexed and then collapsed into UMI-guided consensus sequences. Using mixcr v2.1.11, the UMI consensuses were aligned to TRA and TRB V and J templates and assembled into clonotypes. A clonotype was counted as expanded or contracted only when both edgeR and NoisET called the clonotype significant, with the noise models trained on biological replicates. edgeR calls used a false discovery rate-adjusted p below 0.01 and a log2 fold-change threshold of 1. PCA with hierarchical clustering of max-normalized trajectories of the 1000 most abundant clonotypes was used as exploratory dynamics analysis. Each responding clone was given a CD4 or CD8 phenotype based on the CD4+ and CD8+ repertoires, which had been sequenced separately. TCRdb reworked the public reads: Q25 trimming with fastp, MiXCR clone assembly, productive beta chains retained. Here each entry gathers all rows of one CDR3 protein and keeps the most common genes and DNA. In this record, the V and J calls reflect TCRdb's handling and not the investigators' own analysis. This sample holds about 180,000 distinct CDR3 sequences; roughly 20% were observed only once. The ten largest clones capture roughly 4.3% of the sample.

On this clonotype itself: Its antigen target is currently unknown. No quality values exist for individual bases; no much larger clone is one base distant.

Ficoll-Paque density gradient centrifugation was the method used to isolate PBMCs. This sequence uses TRBV10-3 and TRBJ1-2; the D gene is not confidently resolved. The sample consisted of PBMCs or a T cell subset sorted from them (not recorded which). The TCR sequence derives from a young man who had mild COVID-19 (a few samples of this study predate the infection). The sample titles of this study are shuffled in the database, so cell type and time point are left out; the donor was told from shared clones. The CDR3 protein is CAISDWRSNYGYTF. The bases are TGTGCCATCAGTGACTGGCGGTCTAACTATGGCTACACCTTC.